The T cell receptor (beta chain) under discussion was sequenced for a study of T-cell reconstitution after alpha-beta-depleted transplantation in children. Losses at the gene ends were 4 bases for V and 3 bases for J; bases not matched to a gene: 9. The CDR3 is made up of 16 amino acids. Germline V CDR1 and CDR2: SGHDN, FVKESK. Molecular barcoding with unique molecular identifiers was used for the TCRbeta library. TCRdb fed the PCR reads into MiXCR, producing one record per CDR3 protein. The sample contains more than 550,000 distinct CDR3 sequences, more than 9% of which appear only once. This sample comprised PBMCs from the stem cell graft donor, obtained from the stem cell graft. This TCR was recovered from a human donor who donated a stem cell graft to a child with acute myeloid leukemia. The rearrangement links TRBV14 to TRBJ2-3, with 8 positions matching TRBD1. The CDR3 sequence is CASSRKTGGATDTQYF. CDR3 nucleotides: TGTGCCAGCAGCCGTAAAACAGGGGGTGCGACAGATACGCAGTATTTT.